These 11 T cell receptor beta chains originate from one sample sequenced in a study of blood T cell repertoires in COVID-19. Only in-frame clones appear in the TCRdb table, and some are missing; sequencing was by immunoSEQ multiplex PCR. The repertoire has roughly 120,000 clones, more than 70% of them found once; the top ten carry roughly 4.9%. Sequenced: peripheral blood. These receptors all come from a human donor in a cohort sampled during active COVID-19.

This clone has only a few counts. At the DNA level, this CDR3 is encoded by other sequences in the same sample as well. V is TRBV12-3 or TRBV12-4 and J is TRBJ2-1; TRBD2 matches at 9 bases. CDR3 length: 13 amino acids. Trimming took 6 bases from V and 3 from J; bases not matched to a gene: 0. This CDR3 is CASRLAGYNEQFF. In DNA form, the CDR3 reads TGTGCCAGCAGACTAGCGGGCTACAATGAGCAGTTCTTC.

The chain has TRBV27 and TRBJ1-4, with D unclear. Germline CDR1 MNHEY, CDR2 SMNVEV (reference sequence). The CDR3 has 15 residues. Trimming pared 7 bases from V and 5 bases from J, leaving 17 bases between. The CDR3 here is CASMAFGGANEKLFF. The CDR3 coding sequence is TGTGCCAGCATGGCCTTTGGAGGTGCCAATGAAAAACTGTTTTTT.

The V gene is TRBV2, the J gene TRBJ1-4; 9 bases align to TRBD1. Germline V gene lookup returns CDR1 SNHLY and CDR2 FYNNEI. The V gene end was trimmed by 11 bases and the J gene end by 4 bases; junction bases not matched to a gene: 8. CDR3 length equals 14 residues. The CDR3 DNA follows: TGTGCCGTAAAACAGGGGGCGAGTAATGAAAAACTGTTTTTT. This sequence encodes CAVKQGASNEKLFF.

The J gene is TRBJ1-2, the V gene TRBV5-1; maybe TRBD1 (5 bases). Germline values: CDR1 SGHRS, CDR2 YFSETQ. The CDR3 has 17 amino acids. The V and J ends lost 1 base and 3 bases respectively, with 19 bases between them. The CDR3: CASSLKGLQAIHYGYTF. CDR3 bases: TGCGCCAGCAGCTTGAAGGGCCTACAGGCCATTCACTATGGCTACACCTTC.

This clone was detected only once. This rearrangement joins TRBV13 to TRBJ2-3; D remains unclear. The germline V and J ends were trimmed by 5 bases and 1 base, with 10 bases remaining between them. This CDR3 has 14 amino acids. The V gene's germline CDR1 is PRHDT and CDR2 FYEKMQ (reference sequence). The CDR3 DNA reads TGTGCCAGCAGCCCCGGGTGGGGCACAGATACGCAGTATTTT. Protein product: CASSPGWGTDTQYF.

The CDR3 nucleotides read TGTGCCAGCAGTGACCCAGGACTAGCGGGACTTCACCAAGAGACCCAGTACTTC. Amino acid sequence: CASSDPGLAGLHQETQYF. The chain joins TRBV7-2 to TRBJ2-5, with TRBD2 matching over 12 bases. Germline CDR1 is SGHTA and CDR2 is FQGNSA. This CDR3 region has 18 residues. Unmatched junction bases numbered 11, after V lost 6 bases and J lost 0 bases.

This clone was counted a few times. CDR3 region: CATKGGEGAPQYF. The CDR3 region has the DNA TGTGCCACAAAAGGGGGCGAGGGGGCGCCCCAGTACTTC. V is TRBV10-3 and J is TRBJ2-5, with TRBD1 identical over 7 bases. V shed 10 bases, J shed 9 bases, and the junction held 14 bases outside the gene matches. Germline lookup yields CDR1 ENHRY and CDR2 SYGVKD. The CDR3 consists of 13 residues.

The gene calls are TRBV27 and TRBJ1-1, with a weak D call TRBD1 (5 bases). Looked up from germline, CDR1 is MNHEY and CDR2 is SMNVEV (reference sequence). CDR3 length: 12 residues. Trimming pared 4 bases from V and 5 bases from J, leaving 8 bases between. This CDR3 is CASSSQGTEAFF. The CDR3 bases are TGTGCCAGCAGTTCGCAGGGAACTGAAGCTTTCTTT.

This chain joins TRBV2 and TRBJ1-5; 9 nucleotides agree with TRBD1. CDR1 and CDR2 (germline): SNHLY, FYNNEI. V was pared by 7 bases and J by 7 bases, with 8 bases of the junction left unmatched. The CDR3 runs 14 residues. The CDR3 region has the DNA TGTGCCAGCATCAAAGGTACAGGGGGCCAGCCCCAGCATTTT. Residues: CASIKGTGGQPQHF.

This clone was observed once. The rearrangement uses TRBV5-1 and TRBJ1-2; 8 bases align to TRBD1. The CDR3 extends over 13 amino acids. The J segment lost 3 bases and the V segment lost 4 bases, leaving 2 bases of the junction unmatched. Germline V gene sequence: CDR1 SGHRS, CDR2 YFSETQ. The CDR3 DNA reads as TGCGCCAGCAGCCGGGGACAGGACTATGGCTACACCTTC. This translates into CASSRGQDYGYTF.

The rearrangement joins TRBV7-2 to TRBJ1-3; D may be TRBD1 (6 bases). Germline assignment: CDR1 SGHTA and CDR2 FQGNSA. The CDR3 spans 14 residues. With 2 bases removed from V and 4 bases from J, the gap between germline ends came to 9 bases. The CDR3, as DNA: TGTGCCAGCAGCTTAAGGACAGCCGGAAACACCATATATTTT. It is translated as CASSLRTAGNTIYF.